This T cell receptor (beta chain) was retrieved from a study of T cells in Graves' hyperthyroidism and ophthalmopathy. Study-wide results and caveats: In validation, the model predicted ophthalmopathy. These predictions came a median about 6.8 months before onset. Most expanded thyroid clonotypes above 0.001 recurred in blood.

Trimming took off 4 bases at V and 6 bases at J, with 15 bases between the two ends. The germline CDR1 and CDR2 sequences are MNHNS and SASEGT. CDR3 length equals 14 residues. RNA transcripts served as the template for amplifying TCR beta CDR3 regions. Using the HTBI primer set, a first-round RT-PCR was run on the TCR CDR3. TCRdb re-called the multiplex PCR reads with MiXCR, one entry per CDR3 protein. Seen here are approximately 400,000 distinct CDR3 sequences, about a fifth observed once, and the top ten hold 40%. This clonotype was observed a handful of times. Its antigen is unknown. The source is a man between 18 and 35 years old with Graves' ophthalmopathy. Sequenced: blood. This rearrangement joins TRBV6-1 to TRBJ1-2; tentatively, D is TRBD1 (5 bases). The CDR3 coding sequence is TGTGCCAGCAGTGTTATACAGGTGGTTGATGGCTACACCTTC. This translates into CASSVIQVVDGYTF.